What follows are 27 T cell receptor beta chains derived from one specimen sequenced in a study of T-cell reconstitution after alpha-beta-depleted transplantation in children. TCRbeta library preparation incorporated unique molecular identifiers. TCRdb used MiXCR to reprocess the PCR reads, holding one entry per CDR3 protein. The profile shows about 72,000 distinct CDR3 sequences, approximately 7.4% of them singletons. Sequences were derived from PBMCs from the stem cell graft donor, sampled from the stem cell graft. The receptors were sampled from a human donor who donated a stem cell graft to a child with acute lymphoblastic leukemia.

To note about this clonotype: The junction and the germline gene differ at one end; a read error may be behind it. The chain is built from TRBV10-1 and TRBJ2-7; 8 positions match TRBD1. Germline V lookup: CDR1 WNHNN, CDR2 SYGVQD (reference sequence). The CDR3 loop spans 17 amino acids. In DNA form, the CDR3 reads TGCGCCAGCAGTGAGAGAACGCTAGGACAGGGTACTTACGAGCGGTACTTC. It is translated as CASSERTLGQGTYERYF.

This clonotype was observed many times. The chain carries TRBV20-1 and TRBJ2-1; D is tentatively TRBD1 or TRBD2 (5 bases each). CDR3 length: 12 amino acids. Germline loops: CDR1 DFQATT, CDR2 SNEGSKA (reference sequence). Trimming pared 3 bases from V and 6 bases from J, leaving 9 bases between. The CDR3 DNA follows: TGCAGTGCTAGTAGGGACGGCAATGAGCAGTTCTTC. Protein product: CSASRDGNEQFF.

Ten or more counts support this clonotype. This chain connects TRBV7-2 to TRBJ2-3; 7 bases match TRBD1. J was trimmed by 7 bases and V by 5 bases; bases with no gene match: 6. CDR1 is SGHTA, CDR2 FQGNSA, per germline. There are 13 residues in the CDR3. The CDR3 nucleotides read TGTGCCAGCAGCGCCGGGACAGTTAATACGCAGTATTTT. The encoded protein is CASSAGTVNTQYF.

This clonotype was seen ten or more times. The chain links TRBV12-3 or TRBV12-4 to TRBJ2-6; no definite D call. This CDR3 is 13 amino acids long. The ends were cut back, 9 bases at V and 0 bases at J, with 6 bases in the middle. CDR3 residues: CASMSSGANVLTF. The CDR3 region has the DNA TGTGCCAGTATGAGCTCTGGGGCCAACGTCCTGACTTTC.

This clonotype occurred a few times. The chain is built from TRBV7-9 and TRBJ2-1; TRBD2 matches at 12 bases. The CDR3 is 16 amino acids. V was pared by 5 bases and J by 4 bases, with 6 bases of the junction left unmatched. CDR1 SEHNR and CDR2 FQNEAQ come from the germline V gene (reference sequence). The CDR3 sequence is CASSPSGGAGYNEQFF. The CDR3 region has the DNA TGTGCCAGCAGCCCTAGCGGGGGGGCCGGGTACAATGAGCAGTTCTTC.

This clonotype occurred many times. The V call is TRBV29-1, the J call TRBJ1-2, with D uncertain. V shed 4 bases and J shed 6 bases, with 3 bases lying between them. The CDR3 has 9 amino acids. Per the germline V gene, CDR1 is SQVTM and CDR2 is ANQGSEA. The DNA of the CDR3 is TGCAGCGTTGGAGATGGCTACACCTTC. Amino acid sequence: CSVGDGYTF.

This clonotype was counted many times. The chain is built from TRBV9 and TRBJ2-6; no clear D. V lost 0 bases, J lost 0 bases, and 4 bases lay in between. Germline V CDR1 and CDR2: SGDLS, YYNGEE. The CDR3 contains 15 residues. Written as DNA, the CDR3 is TGTGCCAGCAGCGTAGAGGTCTCTGGGGCCAACGTCCTGACTTTC. Translated: CASSVEVSGANVLTF. The entire variable domain, with the rest obtained from reference TRBV9 and TRBJ2-6, is as follows: DSGVTQTPKHLITATGQRVTLRCSPRSGDLSVYWYQQSLDQGLQFLIQYYNGEERAKGNILERFSAQQFPDLHSELNLSSLELGDSALYFCASSVEVSGANVLTFGAGSRLTVL.

This clonotype was detected ten times or more. The V call is TRBV9, the J call TRBJ1-5; tentatively, D is TRBD1 (5 bases). This CDR3 is built from 13 residues. The V end lost 3 bases, the J end lost 5 bases, and 9 bases lay between the germline ends. Germline V gene sequence: CDR1 SGDLS, CDR2 YYNGEE. The CDR3 reads CASSGGGDQPQHF. The CDR3 bases are TGTGCCAGCAGCGGCGGGGGGGATCAGCCCCAGCATTTT.

This clonotype was detected ten times or more. The chain is built from TRBV10-3 and TRBJ2-3; D is perhaps TRBD2 (5 bases). The germline gives CDR1 ENHRY, CDR2 SYGVKD. The CDR3 runs to 15 residues. Trimming cost V 0 bases and J 1 base, with 8 bases left between them. CDR3 in amino acids: CAISESGGRTDTQYF. CDR3 sequence (DNA): TGTGCCATCAGTGAGTCTGGCGGGCGCACAGATACGCAGTATTTT.

This clonotype showed up many times. The V call is TRBV20-1, the J call TRBJ2-3; D call uncertain. This CDR3 is built from 13 residues. CDR1 is DFQATT, CDR2 SNEGSKA, per germline (reference sequence). The V end was cut by 1 base, the J end by 5 bases, with 10 bases between. The CDR3 sequence: CSARASVGDTQYF. The CDR3 DNA sequence: TGCAGTGCTAGAGCCTCAGTGGGAGATACGCAGTATTTT.

The chain links TRBV7-9 to TRBJ2-4; the D gene could be TRBD1 or TRBD2 (6 bases each). CDR3 length: 17 amino acids. The germline V and J ends were trimmed by 5 bases and 6 bases, with 23 bases remaining between them. Germline assignment: CDR1 SEHNR and CDR2 FQNEAQ (reference sequence). This CDR3 is CASSRRQAGKGGNIQYF. CDR3 nucleotide sequence: TGTGCCAGCAGCCGACGACAGGCGGGGAAAGGTGGAAACATTCAGTACTTC.

This clonotype occurred many times. The genes are TRBV20-1 and TRBJ2-5; 7 bases map to TRBD2. J was trimmed by 4 bases and V by 7 bases; bases with no gene match: 6. Germline CDR1 is DFQATT and CDR2 is SNEGSKA (reference sequence). CDR3 length: 12 amino acids. For the CDR3, the DNA is TGCAGTGGTAGGACTAGAAGAGAGACCCAGTACTTC. It is translated as CSGRTRRETQYF.

The chain is built from TRBV28 and TRBJ2-3; 8 bases map to TRBD1. The CDR3 has 15 residues. Per the germline V gene, CDR1 is MDHEN and CDR2 is SYDVKM. Trimming at V came to 2 bases and at J to 5 bases, leaving 6 bases not matched to a gene. The CDR3, as DNA: TGTGCCAGCAGTTTAGCGACAGGGGCCCGAGATACGCAGTATTTT. Translating it yields CASSLATGARDTQYF.

This clonotype was seen a few times. This chain joins TRBV28 and TRBJ2-3; 12 nucleotides match TRBD2. V was clipped by 6 bases and J by 8 bases; unmatched bases: 9. CDR1 and CDR2 (germline): MDHEN, SYDVKM. This CDR3 contains 15 residues. CDR3 DNA: TGTGCCAGCAGCCTACTAGCGGGAGGCCTGGGTACGCAGTATTTT. Amino acids: CASSLLAGGLGTQYF.

There are many counts of this clonotype. The chain recombines TRBV5-1 with TRBJ1-2; no definite D call. The CDR3 runs 14 residues. Trimming stripped 3 bases from V and 4 bases from J, with 13 bases between. Germline V lookup: CDR1 SGHRS, CDR2 YFSETQ. DNA of the CDR3: TGCGCCAGCAGCTCCGCGGGGTCCGGCTATGGCTACACCTTC. Protein: CASSSAGSGYGYTF.

CDR3 sequence reads: CASSGIQGHGYTIYF. The CDR3 nucleotides read TGTGCCAGCAGTGGGATACAGGGCCATGGGTACACCATATATTTT. The J gene is TRBJ1-3, the V gene TRBV6-1; D possibly corresponds to TRBD1 (6 bases). CDR1 is MNHNS, CDR2 SASEGT, per germline. Trimming removed 4 bases from V and 8 bases from J, with 18 bases in between. This CDR3 contains 15 residues.

This clonotype was counted at least ten times. The chain combines TRBV5-5 with TRBJ1-1; D not resolved. This CDR3 spans 14 amino acids. The V end was cut by 2 bases, the J end by 6 bases, with 14 bases between. The germline V gene has CDR1 SGHKS and CDR2 YYEKEE (reference sequence). The CDR3 DNA reads TGTGCCAGCAGCTTATACTACCAGGTTCCTGAAGCTTTCTTT. It encodes CASSLYYQVPEAFF.

This clonotype occurred a few times. This rearrangement joins TRBV7-2 to TRBJ2-3; 8 bases are shared with TRBD2. J gave up 1 base and V 8 bases, and 8 bases lay outside the gene matches. CDR1 and CDR2 from the germline V gene are SGHTA and FQGNSA. The CDR3 spans 15 residues. CDR3 nucleotide sequence: TGTGCCAGCCTAAAGGGACTAGTGGGCACAGATACGCAGTATTTT. It codes for CASLKGLVGTDTQYF.

This clonotype has at least ten counts. The chain joins TRBV20-1 to TRBJ1-5; no reliable D call. V dropped 0 bases and J dropped 3 bases, with 6 bases sitting between them. This CDR3 is 13 amino acids long. Germline V gene data show CDR1 as DFQATT and CDR2 as SNEGSKA (reference sequence). CDR3 amino acids: CSARDMANQPQHF. The DNA for the CDR3 is TGCAGTGCTAGAGATATGGCCAATCAGCCCCAGCATTTT.

This clonotype was counted many times. The CDR3 nucleotides are TGCGCCAGCAGCTTGCAGGATAACTATGGCTACACCTTC. Its translation: CASSLQDNYGYTF. The chain links TRBV5-1 to TRBJ1-2; no firm D call. With 1 base removed from V and 1 base from J, the gap between germline ends came to 5 bases. Looked up from germline, CDR1 is SGHRS and CDR2 is YFSETQ. This CDR3 has 13 amino acids.

V usage is TRBV27 and J usage is TRBJ2-2; no definite D call. V was shortened by 5 bases and J by 7 bases, with 8 bases between the two germline ends. The CDR3 has 12 amino acids. CDR1 MNHEY and CDR2 SMNVEV come from the germline V gene (reference sequence). CDR3 sequence reads: CASSLAVGELFF. The CDR3 DNA follows: TGTGCCAGCAGTCTCGCCGTCGGGGAGCTGTTTTTT.

This clonotype was recorded a few times. CDR3 sequence reads: CSATQGNSYEQYF. The CDR3 bases are TGCAGTGCTACACAGGGAAACTCCTACGAGCAGTACTTC. The V call is TRBV20-1, the J call TRBJ2-7; possible D gene TRBD1, 6 bases. The CDR3 is 13 amino acids. CDR1 is DFQATT, CDR2 SNEGSKA, per germline (reference sequence). The germline V and J ends were trimmed by 4 bases and 0 bases, with 10 bases remaining between them.

This clonotype was picked up many times. CDR3 loop: CSVELSGGTNQPQHF. The CDR3 DNA is TGCAGCGTTGAATTATCAGGGGGTACTAATCAGCCCCAGCATTTT. This sequence joins TRBV29-1 and TRBJ1-5; 7 bases line up with TRBD1. CDR1 is SQVTM, CDR2 ANQGSEA, per germline. The V gene end was trimmed by 2 bases and the J gene end by 4 bases; junction bases not matched to a gene: 8. The CDR3 contains 15 residues.

A few counts support this clonotype. V is TRBV25-1 and J is TRBJ2-7; 7 bases agree with TRBD1. The CDR3 has 17 residues. Germline V lookup: CDR1 MGHDK, CDR2 SYGVNS. After removal of 2 bases from V and 4 bases from J, the junction contained 14 bases not matched to a gene. As DNA, the CDR3 is TGTGCCAGCAGTGAACGCTACCTCGGGACACAGGGGTACGAGCAGTACTTC. Amino acids: CASSERYLGTQGYEQYF.

The chain recombines TRBV20-1 with TRBJ1-3; weak D call: TRBD1 (5 bases). CDR1 and CDR2 from the germline V gene are DFQATT and SNEGSKA (reference sequence). V was shortened by 4 bases and J by 1 base, with 11 bases between the two germline ends. There are 14 residues in the CDR3. For the CDR3, the DNA is TGCAGTGCTACTCATCGGGGGTCTGGAAACACCATATATTTT. Translation gives CSATHRGSGNTIYF.

A few counts support this clonotype. The gene calls are TRBV9 and TRBJ2-5, with 9 bases identical to TRBD2. V shed 0 bases and J 1 base; nucleotides not matched to a gene: 7. Germline CDR1 SGDLS, CDR2 YYNGEE. The CDR3 has 17 amino acids. The DNA for the CDR3 is TGTGCCAGCAGCGTAGGTAGGGCGGGAGGGGGCCAAGAGACCCAGTACTTC. It specifies CASSVGRAGGGQETQYF. Variable domain in full (rest from reference TRBV9 and TRBJ2-5): DSGVTQTPKHLITATGQRVTLRCSPRSGDLSVYWYQQSLDQGLQFLIQYYNGEERAKGNILERFSAQQFPDLHSELNLSSLELGDSALYFCASSVGRAGGGQETQYFGPGTRLLVL.

This clonotype has only a few counts. The chain carries TRBV6-5 and TRBJ1-3; 7 bases fit TRBD1. The CDR3 is made up of 17 amino acids. After removal of 8 bases from V and 1 base from J, the junction contained 14 bases not matched to a gene. Germline assignment: CDR1 MNHEY and CDR2 SVGAGI. DNA for the CDR3: TGTGCCAGCGGATTCAGGGGGGTCTTGTCTTCTGGAAACACCATATATTTT. Protein: CASGFRGVLSSGNTIYF.